The present TCR beta chain was sequenced within a study of blood T cells in healthy people across ages. Then a second PCR, running roughly 7 to 11 cycles, was carried out with a sample-barcoded 5' primer and a J-beta primer mix. A minimum of 3 million CDR3-containing paired-end reads was obtained for each sample. Via MiXCR, TCRdb re-called the 5' RACE reads, giving one row per CDR3 protein. The sample comprises over a million distinct CDR3 sequences, 40% to 45% of which are singletons, and approximately 17% rests with the top ten. Material for sequencing was blood. This TCR was recovered from a woman between 55 and 75 years old in good health.

The CDR3 reads CASSLAGGLAGHDEQFF. In DNA form, the CDR3 reads TGTGCCAGCAGCTTAGCAGGCGGGCTAGCGGGTCACGATGAGCAGTTCTTC. The chain links TRBV7-2 to TRBJ2-1, with 8 bases that match TRBD2. Germline V gene lookup returns CDR1 SGHTA and CDR2 FQGNSA. The ends lost 0 bases at V and 8 bases at J; junction bases unmatched: 12. CDR3 length equals 17 residues.